The rows below give T cell receptor beta chains drawn from one sample of a study of metastatic and nonmetastatic thyroid tumors. TCRdb reprocessed the PCR reads via MiXCR. The sample lists fewer than 35,000 clones, 10% to 14% occurring once. Input material: blood. The origin of the receptors is a female donor with papillary thyroid cancer or a benign thyroid nodule (not recorded which). Some clones in this sample may be carry-over from other donors' samples. CDR3s include the opening cysteine and the closing phenylalanine or tryptophan.

v_gene: TRBV9; j_gene: TRBJ2-5; CDR3aa: CASSVDPGGGTQYF
v_gene: TRBV6-2/TRBV6-3; j_gene: TRBJ1-2; CDR3aa: CVSWWNYGYTF
v_gene: TRBV11-1; j_gene: TRBJ2-3; CDR3aa: CASSLGPVTDTQYF
v_gene: TRBV7-9; j_gene: TRBJ2-7; CDR3aa: CASSQRQGGSYEQYF
v_gene: TRBV6-2/TRBV6-3; j_gene: TRBJ1-1; CDR3aa: CASSYVRTEAFF
v_gene: TRBV6-1; j_gene: TRBJ2-7; CDR3aa: CASSSIGAYEQYF
v_gene: TRBV6-6; j_gene: TRBJ1-2; CDR3aa: CASSYSSLGHYYGYTF
v_gene: TRBV5-5; j_gene: TRBJ1-6; CDR3aa: CASSSNTEVTPLHF
v_gene: TRBV9; j_gene: TRBJ2-3; CDR3aa: CASSERLARDTQYF
v_gene: TRBV7-9; j_gene: TRBJ1-4; CDR3aa: CASSSDRGREKLFF
v_gene: TRBV19; j_gene: TRBJ2-7; CDR3aa: CASSPSGSSYEQYF
v_gene: TRBV25-1; j_gene: TRBJ1-2; CDR3aa: CASSEFKGAGYTF
v_gene: TRBV25-1; j_gene: TRBJ2-2; CDR3aa: CAVSGRDTAELFF
v_gene: TRBV9; j_gene: TRBJ2-7; CDR3aa: CASSAGSSEQYF
v_gene: TRBV20-1; j_gene: TRBJ2-7; CDR3aa: CSARDLETSGPAYEQYF
v_gene: TRBV11-2; j_gene: TRBJ2-7; CDR3aa: CASSPSATLYEQYF
v_gene: TRBV25-1; j_gene: TRBJ1-1; CDR3aa: CASSPGGRSTEAFF
v_gene: TRBV6-1; j_gene: TRBJ1-1; CDR3aa: CASSRGGEAFF
v_gene: TRBV6-5; j_gene: TRBJ2-7; CDR3aa: CASSYSYGVVGYEQYF
v_gene: TRBV7-9; j_gene: TRBJ2-7; CDR3aa: CASSLGPTSSEQYF
v_gene: TRBV7-9; j_gene: TRBJ2-7; CDR3aa: CASSLGTSGDKYF
v_gene: TRBV3-1; j_gene: TRBJ2-1; CDR3aa: CASSQGLAGSPQQFF
v_gene: TRBV27; j_gene: TRBJ2-1; CDR3aa: CATQRGQDNEQFF
v_gene: TRBV5-5; j_gene: TRBJ2-7; CDR3aa: CASSRTGDHEQYF
v_gene: TRBV10-3; j_gene: TRBJ2-3; CDR3aa: CAITQGAVSDTQYF
v_gene: TRBV7-9; j_gene: TRBJ2-2; CDR3aa: CASSFGRGTGELFF
v_gene: TRBV20-1; j_gene: TRBJ2-3; CDR3aa: CSARLAGGTDTQYF
v_gene: TRBV5-1; j_gene: TRBJ1-2; CDR3aa: CASRSGTGSGYTF
v_gene: TRBV20-1; j_gene: TRBJ2-1; CDR3aa: CSSGLAGGEQFF
v_gene: TRBV19; j_gene: TRBJ2-1; CDR3aa: CASSGTGGPNEQFF
v_gene: TRBV19; j_gene: TRBJ2-1; CDR3aa: CASTGGAGYNEQFF
v_gene: TRBV20-1; j_gene: TRBJ1-5; CDR3aa: CSARDLGPNQPQHF
v_gene: TRBV11-2; j_gene: TRBJ1-3; CDR3aa: CASSSSLAGGNTIYF
v_gene: TRBV6-1; j_gene: TRBJ2-5; CDR3aa: CASWEAGEAQETQYF
v_gene: TRBV12-3/TRBV12-4; j_gene: TRBJ2-7; CDR3aa: CASSFAGREVYEQYF
v_gene: TRBV3-1; j_gene: TRBJ2-7; CDR3aa: CASNQDPVSPSDEQYF
v_gene: TRBV5-5; j_gene: TRBJ2-2; CDR3aa: CASSSGTSSTGEPFF
v_gene: TRBV7-8; j_gene: TRBJ1-1; CDR3aa: CASSPPYTEAFF
v_gene: TRBV5-1; j_gene: TRBJ1-2; CDR3aa: CASSLLMDSLSGYTF
v_gene: TRBV7-8; j_gene: TRBJ1-6; CDR3aa: CASSFTGRGSNSPLHF
v_gene: TRBV12-3/TRBV12-4; j_gene: TRBJ2-5; CDR3aa: CASRPTAGRETQYF
v_gene: TRBV14; j_gene: TRBJ2-3; CDR3aa: CASSQAGRHSTDTQYF
v_gene: TRBV6-1; j_gene: TRBJ2-2; CDR3aa: CASSQTSGMNTGELFF
v_gene: TRBV9; j_gene: TRBJ2-6; CDR3aa: CASSVDMVNSGANVLTF
v_gene: TRBV7-2; j_gene: TRBJ1-1; CDR3aa: CASSFTVSNTEAFF
v_gene: TRBV6-1; j_gene: TRBJ1-5; CDR3aa: CASNTGYQPQHF